Each of the 18 T cell receptor beta chains below was sequenced from the same sample in a study of blood T cell repertoires in COVID-19. TCRdb keeps only in-frame clones here, not all; method: immunoSEQ multiplex PCR. The data contain about 200,000 clones, approximately 81% of them singletons. Material for sequencing was PBMCs or T cells enriched from blood (not recorded which). The receptors stem from a man in his forties who had recovered from COVID-19.

The chain's CDR3 is CASRREHRRYNSPLHF. As DNA, the CDR3 is TGTGCCAGTAGAAGAGAACACAGACGATATAATTCACCCCTCCACTTT. This rearrangement joins TRBV19 to TRBJ1-6; D gene uncertain. The V gene's germline CDR1 is LNHDA and CDR2 SQIVND (reference sequence). V was shortened by 6 bases and J by 4 bases, with 16 bases between the two germline ends. This CDR3 is 16 amino acids long.

The genes are TRBV5-1 and TRBJ1-3, with 10 bases lining up with TRBD1. The CDR3 spans 17 residues. V lost 4 bases, J lost 2 bases, and 9 bases stayed unmatched. Germline CDR1 reads SGHRS; CDR2 reads YFSETQ. Here the CDR3 reads CASSPTTGGSAGNTIYF. For the CDR3, the DNA is TGCGCCAGCAGCCCAACGACAGGGGGCTCCGCTGGAAACACCATATATTTT.

The chain links TRBV3-1 (or the pseudogene TRBV3-2) to TRBJ1-2, with 12 bases fitting TRBD1. The trim removed 4 bases at V and 7 bases at J, leaving 7 bases unmatched. This CDR3 region has 15 residues. The germline gives CDR1 LGHDT, CDR2 YNNKEL (reference sequence). CDR3 sequence: CASSPGTGGDFGYTF. The CDR3 DNA follows: TGTGCCAGCAGCCCTGGGACAGGGGGCGACTTTGGCTACACCTTC.

This chain connects TRBV19 to TRBJ1-4, with TRBD1 identical over 9 bases. Germline lookup yields CDR1 LNHDA and CDR2 SQIVND (reference sequence). V gave up 5 bases and J gave up 8 bases; unmatched junction bases: 12. This CDR3 region has 16 residues. Written as DNA, the CDR3 is TGTGCCAGTAGTGATGACGGGACAGGGAGTAAGGAAAAACTGTTTTTT. Translation: CASSDDGTGSKEKLFF.

The CDR3, as DNA: TGTGCCTGGAGTCCCGGGGACAGGGCATATCGGGGCTACACCTTC. This gives the protein CAWSPGDRAYRGYTF. The chain has TRBV30 and TRBJ1-2; TRBD1 matches 9 bases. Germline V gene sequence: CDR1 GTSNPN, CDR2 SVGIG (reference sequence). The V gene end was trimmed by 2 bases and the J gene end by 8 bases; junction bases not matched to a gene: 12. This CDR3 comprises 15 residues.

J is TRBJ2-7 and V is TRBV3-1 (or the pseudogene TRBV3-2); tentatively, D is TRBD1 (6 bases). This CDR3 is 16 amino acids long. Trimming pared 0 bases from V and 2 bases from J, leaving 14 bases between. Germline V gene data show CDR1 as LGHDT and CDR2 as YNNKEL (reference sequence). The DNA of the CDR3 is TGTGCCAGCAGCCAAGAGGTTCCTTGGGGGCCCTACGAGCAGTACTTC. Encoded protein: CASSQEVPWGPYEQYF.

The V call is TRBV10-3, the J call TRBJ2-7; 8 bases line up with TRBD2. V was clipped by 3 bases and J by 3 bases; unmatched bases: 7. The V gene's germline CDR1 is ENHRY and CDR2 SYGVKD. The CDR3 runs 15 residues. CDR3 in DNA: TGTGCCATCAGTGACAGCGGGAGAGGAATCTACGAGCAGTACTTC. It specifies CAISDSGRGIYEQYF.

CDR3 nucleotides: TGTGCCAGCAGCTTCAGGGGCCGCTCACCCCTCCACTTT. Translated: CASSFRGRSPLHF. The V call is TRBV7-9, the J call TRBJ1-6; the D gene is possibly TRBD1 (6 bases). Trimming pared 3 bases from V and 10 bases from J, leaving 10 bases between. This CDR3 is built from 13 residues. Germline V gene sequence: CDR1 SEHNR, CDR2 FQNEAQ (reference sequence).

This clone was seen only a few times. CDR3 nucleotides: TGCGCCAGCAGCCAAGTGCTCCGGACACCCTACGAGCAGTACTTC. Translation gives CASSQVLRTPYEQYF. The rearrangement links TRBV4-1 to TRBJ2-7, with D possibly being TRBD1 (5 bases). CDR1 MGHRA and CDR2 YSYEKL come from the germline V gene. The CDR3 runs 15 residues. Trimming removed 1 base from V and 2 bases from J, with 12 bases in between.

The chain combines TRBV4-1 with TRBJ1-2, with no clear D. Per germline, CDR1 MGHRA and CDR2 YSYEKL. V was shortened by 2 bases and J by 7 bases, with 11 bases between the two germline ends. This CDR3 has 13 amino acids. In nucleotides, the CDR3 is TGCGCCAGCAGCCAACCGGGAACGAGTGGCTACACCTTC. This codes for CASSQPGTSGYTF.

This chain joins TRBV29-1 and TRBJ2-2; 9 bases match TRBD2. CDR3 length equals 17 residues. Germline lookup yields CDR1 SQVTM and CDR2 ANQGSEA. Trimming took 4 bases from V and 1 from J; bases not matched to a gene: 10. CDR3 coding DNA: TGCAGCGTTGGCAGGGTAGCGGGAGTGGGGAACACCGGGGAGCTGTTTTTT. It translates to CSVGRVAGVGNTGELFF.

The J gene is TRBJ2-7, the V gene TRBV23-1; TRBD1 matches 9 bases. TRBV23-1 is an open reading frame, and its role is uncertain. This CDR3 has 14 amino acids. V lost 5 bases to trimming and J lost 6 bases; unmatched junction nucleotides: 8. CDR3 bases: TGCGCCAGCAGTTCCCCGGGACAGGGAGGCGAGCAGTACTTC. It translates to CASSSPGQGGEQYF.

V usage is TRBV3-1 (or the pseudogene TRBV3-2) and J usage is TRBJ1-1, with a tentative D call TRBD1 (6 bases). CDR1 is LGHDT, CDR2 YNNKEL, per germline (reference sequence). This CDR3 is 14 amino acids long. The V and J ends lost 2 bases and 5 bases respectively, with 12 bases between them. CDR3 bases: TGTGCCAGCAGCCAATCACAGGGTCGGACTGAAGCTTTCTTT. Its translation is CASSQSQGRTEAFF.

With regard to this clone: This may be a read error: a much more frequent sequence differs by one nucleotide. The gene calls are TRBV3-1 (or the pseudogene TRBV3-2) and TRBJ1-2; 7 nucleotides align to TRBD1. CDR1 is LGHDT, CDR2 YNNKEL, per germline (reference sequence). The CDR3 runs 13 residues. V gave up 0 bases and J gave up 8 bases; unmatched junction bases: 3. The CDR3: CASSQDQGGGYTF. The CDR3 bases are TGTGCCAGCAGCCAAGATCAAGGGGGCGGCTACACCTTC.

The V and J genes are TRBV7-2 and TRBJ2-7, with TRBD2 identical over 8 bases. After removal of 1 base from V and 6 bases from J, the junction contained 8 bases not matched to a gene. The germline V gene has CDR1 SGHTA and CDR2 FQGNSA. CDR3 length: 15 residues. The DNA of the CDR3 is TGTGCCAGCAGCTTAGAGGCTAGCGGGTTCGGCGAGCAGTACTTC. This gives the protein CASSLEASGFGEQYF.

The sample holds a few counts of this clone. The chain has TRBV27 and TRBJ2-7, with 8 bases aligning to TRBD2. The CDR3 length is 16 residues. V dropped 7 bases and J dropped 0; count of bases not matched to a gene: 11. Germline V lookup: CDR1 MNHEY, CDR2 SMNVEV (reference sequence). In DNA, the CDR3 is TGTGCCAGCACCCCAATCGGGGCGGGAGGCTCCTACGAGCAGTACTTC. This codes for CASTPIGAGGSYEQYF.

The rearrangement uses TRBV28 and TRBJ2-7, with TRBD1 matching over 7 bases. This CDR3 is 13 amino acids long. Germline assignment: CDR1 MDHEN and CDR2 SYDVKM. Trimming removed 6 bases from V and 5 bases from J; junction bases left unmatched: 7. As DNA, the CDR3 is TGTGCCAGCAGCCGGGACAGTTCCCACGAGCAGTACTTC. This translates into CASSRDSSHEQYF. The full variable domain, completed using reference TRBV28 and TRBJ2-7, is DVKVTQSSRYLVKRTGEKVFLECVQDMDHENMFWYRQDPGLGLRLIYFSYDVKMKEKGDIPEGYSVSREKKERFSLILESASTNQTSMYLCASSRDSSHEQYFGPGTRLTVT.

This sequence joins TRBV19 and TRBJ2-7, with D unclear. Trimming took off 1 base at V and 2 bases at J, with 12 bases between the two ends. This CDR3 spans 15 amino acids. Germline V gene sequence: CDR1 LNHDA, CDR2 SQIVND (reference sequence). The CDR3 spells CASSIVADYTYEQYF. The CDR3 DNA is TGTGCCAGTAGTATAGTGGCAGATTACACCTACGAGCAGTACTTC.